This paragraph covers one T cell receptor (beta chain) sequence. Antigen unknown. V dropped 5 bases and J dropped 7; count of bases not matched to a gene: 12. Germline CDR1 reads MDHEN; CDR2 reads SYDVKM. The CDR3 has 17 amino acids. This entry belongs to a study of shared clonotypes between healthy human individuals. Findings of the study overall: Even with large depth, rarefaction showed that sorted-subset sequencing was incomplete.

Profiling relied on immunoSEQ multiplex PCR, and the TCRdb table lists in-frame clones only, not all of them. Of roughly 500,000 clones listed, approximately 95% are singletons. This sequence originates from a woman in her 30s in good health. The sample comprised naive CD4+ T cells sorted from blood. This sample's subset: CD45RA+ positively selected. V is TRBV28 and J is TRBJ1-5; 12 nucleotides agree with TRBD1. CDR3 residues: CASSPTIGTGGLQPQHF. CDR3 bases: TGTGCCAGCAGTCCAACAATCGGGACAGGGGGCTTGCAGCCCCAGCATTTT. Variable domain in full (rest from reference TRBV28 and TRBJ1-5): DVKVTQSSRYLVKRTGEKVFLECVQDMDHENMFWYRQDPGLGLRLIYFSYDVKMKEKGDIPEGYSVSREKKERFSLILESASTNQTSMYLCASSPTIGTGGLQPQHFGDGTRLSIL.